These T cell receptor beta chains were read from a single sample in a study of blood T cell repertoires in COVID-19. Repertoires were generated with immunoSEQ multiplex PCR, while TCRdb's copy carries only in-frame clones and drops some. Here the sample spans approximately 160,000 clones, approximately 81% being singletons. Sequenced input: peripheral blood. These receptors came from a man between 18 and 35 years old with active or convalescent COVID-19. Both conserved end residues are part of each CDR3.

J gene: TRBJ2-3; CDR3 length: 16; V gene: TRBV5-4; CDR3 protein: CASSLLTGGTTDTQYF
J gene: TRBJ2-7; CDR3 length: 13; V gene: TRBV29-1; CDR3 protein: CSVELVRQAEQYF
J gene: TRBJ2-1; CDR3 length: 14; V gene: TRBV29-1; CDR3 protein: CSVVQREVYNEQFF
J gene: TRBJ2-7; CDR3 length: 14; V gene: TRBV6-5; CDR3 protein: CASRQPGLIYEQYF
J gene: TRBJ1-5; CDR3 length: 16; V gene: TRBV19; CDR3 protein: CASSIGLGQVPQPQHF
J gene: TRBJ1-1; CDR3 length: 15; V gene: TRBV18; CDR3 protein: CASSPQEVRGTEAFF
J gene: TRBJ1-3; CDR3 length: 14; V gene: TRBV7-9; CDR3 protein: CASTSGRSGNTIYF
J gene: TRBJ1-5; CDR3 length: 16; V gene: TRBV5-8; CDR3 protein: CASSARQGGGNQPQHF
J gene: TRBJ2-1; CDR3 length: 19; V gene: TRBV4-3; CDR3 protein: CASSQEASGRVGAYNEQFF
J gene: TRBJ1-5; CDR3 length: 14; V gene: TRBV5-6; CDR3 protein: CASSLGTGNQPQHF
J gene: TRBJ2-1; CDR3 length: 14; V gene: TRBV7-6; CDR3 protein: CASSRTGNWGEQFF
J gene: TRBJ2-1; CDR3 length: 16; V gene: TRBV7-2; CDR3 protein: CASSPHRARVFNEQFF
J gene: TRBJ1-3; CDR3 length: 15; V gene: TRBV28; CDR3 protein: CASSVLQGSGNTIYF
J gene: TRBJ2-5; CDR3 length: 15; V gene: TRBV30; CDR3 protein: CAWSAGTARQETQYF
J gene: TRBJ1-5; CDR3 length: 16; V gene: TRBV19; CDR3 protein: CASSLTGPYSNQPQHF
J gene: TRBJ2-2; CDR3 length: 15; V gene: TRBV5-1; CDR3 protein: CASSVTGGNTGELFF
J gene: TRBJ2-3; CDR3 length: 15; V gene: TRBV7-2; CDR3 protein: CASSLLAISTDTQYF
J gene: TRBJ2-1; CDR3 length: 19; V gene: TRBV9; CDR3 protein: CASSVGGLGLSSSYNEQFF
J gene: TRBJ1-5; CDR3 length: 15; V gene: TRBV5-8; CDR3 protein: CASSLGEFVYQPQHF
J gene: TRBJ2-3; CDR3 length: 12; V gene: TRBV19; CDR3 protein: CASSPLAGTEYF
J gene: TRBJ1-2; CDR3 length: 15; V gene: TRBV15; CDR3 protein: CATSRELTGTYGYTF
J gene: TRBJ2-5; CDR3 length: 12; V gene: TRBV12-3/TRBV12-4; CDR3 protein: CASSLGRRTQYF
J gene: TRBJ1-6; CDR3 length: 13; V gene: TRBV10-3; CDR3 protein: CAISAGFESPLHF
J gene: TRBJ1-1; CDR3 length: 13; V gene: TRBV28; CDR3 protein: CASITGWNTEAFF
J gene: TRBJ2-3; CDR3 length: 14; V gene: TRBV10-3; CDR3 protein: CASARSGPTDTQYF
J gene: TRBJ1-3; CDR3 length: 17; V gene: TRBV7-9; CDR3 protein: CASSSWGQGDSGNTIYF
J gene: TRBJ1-4; CDR3 length: 16; V gene: TRBV6-2/TRBV6-3; CDR3 protein: CASSYSNQGTNEKLFF
J gene: TRBJ2-5; CDR3 length: 15; V gene: TRBV25-1; CDR3 protein: CATKGWGDSMPTQYF
J gene: TRBJ2-3; CDR3 length: 19; V gene: TRBV10-3; CDR3 protein: CAISRLGAGGPVSTDTQYF